This TCR beta chain was captured by sequencing in a study of shared clonotypes between healthy human individuals. The table came from immunoSEQ multiplex PCR; TCRdb's copy has only in-frame clones and leaves some out. The table includes 1.5 million to 2.5 million clones, just under 95% detected once. Only CD45RO-negative cells positively selected for CCR7 counted as naive CD8 cells, so terminally differentiated effector memory CD45RA+ cells were excluded. Trimming pared 10 bases from V and 3 bases from J, leaving 13 bases between. The CDR3 is 12 residues long. From germline, CDR1 is MNHNY and CDR2 SVGAGI (reference sequence).

Sequences were obtained from naive CD8+ T cells sorted from blood. The clonotype was recovered from a man younger than 35 in good health. The chain recombines TRBV6-6 with TRBJ2-7; possible D gene TRBD2, 5 bases. Here the CDR3 reads CATTPGNYEQYF. DNA for the CDR3: TGTGCCACAACACCGGGGAACTACGAGCAGTACTTC.